This entry features one TCR beta chain sequence. The data stem from a study of blood T cell repertoires in COVID-19. Study at large: The United States, Italy and Spain provided the acute and convalescent COVID-19 samples. T cells, B-cell-depleted T cells, or PBMCs supplied cDNA or gDNA.

Trimming took off 3 bases at V and 5 bases at J, with 14 bases between the two ends. Per germline, CDR1 LNHDA and CDR2 SQIVND (reference sequence). The CDR3 is made up of 14 amino acids. Per the authors' pipeline: Estimation of nucleated cell counts relied on the amplification of reference gene primers. The table came from immunoSEQ multiplex PCR; TCRdb's copy has only in-frame clones and leaves some out. V and J calls and clone size come straight from that table; D and trimming were deduced from the DNA. Of 150,000 to 200,000 clones in the sample, 70% to 90% were seen once. This chain links TRBV19 with TRBJ2-7, with D possibly matching TRBD2 (6 bases). Input material: peripheral blood. This sequence originates from a human donor in a cohort sampled during active COVID-19. CDR3 nucleotides: TGTGCCAGTAGTATTGTTTCCGGGAGCAACGAGCAGTACTTC. Its protein product is CASSIVSGSNEQYF.